This TCR beta chain was retrieved from a study of CD8 T cells in Susac syndrome (dated by TCRdb to about 2019). Regarding the study in general: Repertoire sequencing was used to test whether CD8+ T cell activation and differentiation in Susac syndrome was antigen driven.

Points the paper makes about the study in general: The study acknowledged that relatively few individuals were included in the TCR sequencing and HLA analysis.

Peripheral blood CD8+ and CD4+ T cells from healthy donors, Susac syndrome patients and multiple sclerosis patients were profiled by high-throughput TCR beta sequencing. Healthy donors were included as age- and sex-matched controls. Bulk CD8+ and CD4+ T cells were purified by magnetic negative isolation, while CD8+ TEMRA cells were enriched using FACS. Blood was collected in EDTA tubes and processed within 24 hours, with PBMCs isolated through density gradient centrifugation. PBMCs destined for TCR sequencing were cryopreserved in liquid nitrogen and later thawed in a 37 °C water bath. The sorted or isolated CD4+, CD8+ and CD8+ TEMRA cells reached a purity of at least 90%. RNA was extracted using the RNeasy kit, and about 0.5 to 1 microgram was reverse transcribed with random hexamers. The immunoSEQ multiplex PCR assay, which covers 54 Vbeta and 13 Jbeta segments, was used to amplify TCR beta CDR3 regions. To correct PCR amplification bias, a synthetic template baseline was used for both primer optimization and computational correction. Per the source publication's procedure: Only productive sequences were kept, with reads annotated to V, D and J genes according to IMGT and analyzed in immunoSEQ Analyzer. Clonality was computed as one minus Shannon entropy normalized by log2 of the number of productive unique sequences. For each patient and control, public and private clones were evaluated within the 100 most prevalent clones. Susac-specific clones were defined as absent from healthy and MS cohorts, around 970 published viral clones and other ImmuneACCESS disease sequences. In TCRdb, the public reads were trimmed at Q25 with fastp and aligned with MiXCR, with productive beta chains retained. Every entry covers one CDR3 protein and lists the most common genes and DNA from its rows. TCRdb, rather than the study authors, made the V and J calls. The sample includes 100,000 to 150,000 distinct CDR3 sequences, with around 94% observed a single time. The top ten clones comprise over 0.07% of the sample.

As for this clonotype: Which antigen it targets is not known. There are no base qualities to consult, and no much larger clone falls within one base.

From the germline V gene, CDR1 is KGHSH and CDR2 is LQKENI. Cut back by 0 bases and 6 bases, the V and J ends lie 20 bases apart. The CDR3 holds 17 amino acids from the cysteine to the phenylalanine. Just the 51-base CDR3 DNA is kept, in frame starting at base 1. This clonotype was sampled from a human donor in good health. Recombination connected TRBV18 to TRBJ2-5; TRBD1 is a possible D gene, resting on 5 matching bases. Sequenced input: CD4+ T cells from PBMCs. The base sequence is TGTGCCAGCTCACCACCGGGCTCCTCCGTGGGGCAACAGACCCAGTACTTC. This gives the protein CASSPPGSSVGQQTQYF.